The 30 T cell receptor beta chains listed next were all sequenced from one sample in a study of neurological immune-mediated disorders. TCRdb redid the calling of the 5' RACE reads with MiXCR, one entry per CDR3 protein. The sample shows 25,000 to 30,000 distinct CDR3 sequences, about 7% of them seen only once. Source material: PBMCs. Receptor source: a woman between 45 and 60 years old in good health.

This clonotype has ten or more counts. The V and J genes are TRBV20-1 and TRBJ1-1, with D uncertain. The germline V gene encodes CDR1 DFQATT and CDR2 SNEGSKA (reference sequence). Deletions cut 5 bases from V and 1 base from J, with 8 bases between. The CDR3 contains 12 residues. Written as DNA, the CDR3 is TGCAGTGCTGACCGGGGGAACACTGAAGCTTTCTTT. The encoded protein is CSADRGNTEAFF.

This clonotype was seen ten or more times. The rearrangement uses TRBV20-1 and TRBJ2-1, with 8 positions matching TRBD2. CDR1 and CDR2 (germline): DFQATT, SNEGSKA (reference sequence). V was clipped by 6 bases and J by 12 bases; unmatched bases: 10. The length of the CDR3 is 12 residues. CDR3 residues: CSADGGGRVQFF. CDR3 DNA sequence: TGCAGTGCGGATGGCGGGGGGCGCGTGCAGTTCTTC.

This clonotype has ten or more counts. The chain employs TRBV28 and TRBJ2-3; D tentatively reads TRBD1 or TRBD2 (5 bases each). CDR1 and CDR2 (germline): MDHEN, SYDVKM. Trimming shortened V by 0 bases and J by 0 bases, and 16 bases separated the two germline ends. The CDR3 contains 18 residues. The CDR3 DNA reads as TGTGCCAGCAGTTTATGGCCCGTGGGGGAACCTAGCACAGATACGCAGTATTTT. The encoded protein is CASSLWPVGEPSTDTQYF. Full variable domain (outside the CDR3, taken from reference TRBV28 and TRBJ2-3): DVKVTQSSRYLVKRTGEKVFLECVQDMDHENMFWYRQDPGLGLRLIYFSYDVKMKEKGDIPEGYSVSREKKERFSLILESASTNQTSMYLCASSLWPVGEPSTDTQYFGPGTRLTVL.

This clonotype came up many times. The chain employs TRBV5-1 and TRBJ2-6; perhaps D is TRBD1 or TRBD2 (6 bases each). From germline, CDR1 is SGHRS and CDR2 YFSETQ. CDR3 size: 16 residues. The V and J ends lost 1 base and 4 bases respectively, with 12 bases between them. This CDR3 reads CASSLTGRTGANVLTF. Here the CDR3 DNA reads TGCGCCAGCAGCTTGACAGGGAGGACCGGGGCCAACGTCCTGACTTTC.

This clonotype appeared many times. The chain has TRBV5-6 and TRBJ2-6; D is tentatively TRBD1 or TRBD2 (6 bases each). Per the germline V gene, CDR1 is SGHDT and CDR2 is YYEEEE. Trimming left V 4 bases short and J 2 bases short, with 10 bases between. The CDR3 contains 15 residues. CDR3 residues: CASSLGGPGANVLTF. CDR3 DNA sequence: TGTGCCAGCAGCCTAGGGGGGCCTGGGGCCAACGTCCTGACTTTC.

This clonotype was detected many times. This chain uses TRBV5-6 with TRBJ2-7; 10 nucleotides agree with TRBD2. Germline V gene lookup returns CDR1 SGHDT and CDR2 YYEEEE. The J segment lost 2 bases and the V segment lost 2 bases, leaving 10 bases of the junction unmatched. The CDR3 has 17 residues. In nucleotides, the CDR3 is TGTGCCAGCAGCTTTAGGGCTAGCGGGGGACTTCCCTACGAGCAGTACTTC. The encoded protein is CASSFRASGGLPYEQYF.

This clonotype was observed many times. This rearrangement joins TRBV7-2 to TRBJ2-7, with D tentatively TRBD1 or TRBD2 (5 bases each). V lost 2 bases and J lost 3, with 14 bases in between. The CDR3 is made up of 15 amino acids. The germline CDR1 and CDR2 sequences are SGHTA and FQGNSA. The CDR3 DNA reads TGTGCCAGCAGCTTACATCCGGGACCGATCTACGAGCAGTACTTC. Protein: CASSLHPGPIYEQYF. The whole variable domain, filled in from reference TRBV7-2 and TRBJ2-7, reads GAGVSQSPSNKVTEKGKDVELRCDPISGHTALYWYRQSLGQGLEFLIYFQGNSAPDKSGLPSDRFSAERTGGSVSTLTIQRTQQEDSAVYLCASSLHPGPIYEQYFGPGTRLTVT.

This clonotype has ten or more counts. The rearrangement joins TRBV7-2 to TRBJ2-7; 9 bases are shared with TRBD2. Germline V gene data show CDR1 as SGHTA and CDR2 as FQGNSA. Trimming cost V 5 bases and J 1 base; bases outside gene matches: 18. This CDR3 has 19 residues. CDR3 DNA: TGTGCCAGCAGCCCGGGTGGGTCTAGCGGGAACGGAAGGTCCTACGAGCAGTACTTC. Translated, it gives CASSPGGSSGNGRSYEQYF. The complete variable domain, with remaining parts taken from reference TRBV7-2 and TRBJ2-7, reads GAGVSQSPSNKVTEKGKDVELRCDPISGHTALYWYRQSLGQGLEFLIYFQGNSAPDKSGLPSDRFSAERTGGSVSTLTIQRTQQEDSAVYLCASSPGGSSGNGRSYEQYFGPGTRLTVT.

This clonotype was recorded at least ten times. The CDR3 is CSVGFGVGGQPQHF. DNA for the CDR3: TGCAGCGTTGGCTTTGGGGTAGGGGGTCAGCCCCAGCATTTT. The chain uses TRBV29-1 and TRBJ1-5; D perhaps matches TRBD1 (6 bases). Germline values: CDR1 SQVTM, CDR2 ANQGSEA. CDR3 size: 14 residues. The V end lost 4 bases, the J end lost 6 bases, and 16 bases lay between the germline ends.

This clonotype has at least ten counts. The V and J genes are TRBV24-1 and TRBJ1-5; no reliable D call. V lost 3 bases to trimming and J lost 4 bases, with 9 bases between them. The CDR3 length is 14 residues. CDR1 and CDR2 from the germline V gene are KGHDR and SFDVKD. CDR3 in amino acids: CATSDPVQNQPQHF. In DNA, the CDR3 is TGTGCCACCAGTGATCCAGTACAAAATCAGCCCCAGCATTTT.

By share, this clonotype counts as medium-sized (0.01 to 0.1%). V is TRBV20-1 and J is TRBJ1-5; the match to TRBD1 covers 7 bases. The CDR3 runs 15 residues. Germline loops: CDR1 DFQATT, CDR2 SNEGSKA (reference sequence). V shed 5 bases, J shed 5 bases, and the junction held 12 bases outside the gene matches. Here the CDR3 DNA reads TGCAGTGCTGGAAAGGGGGCCGCCACCGATCAGCCCCAGCATTTT. It yields the protein CSAGKGAATDQPQHF.

This clonotype was picked up many times. The chain carries TRBV5-1 and TRBJ2-2, with 12 bases that match TRBD2. J lost 8 bases, V lost 6 bases, and 5 bases had no gene match. The CDR3 length is 14 residues. Looked up from germline, CDR1 is SGHRS and CDR2 is YFSETQ. CDR3: CASKGLAGSGELFF. CDR3 nucleotide sequence: TGCGCCAGCAAAGGACTAGCGGGGTCTGGGGAGCTGTTTTTT.

This clonotype was seen ten or more times. The chain uses TRBV5-1 and TRBJ1-1, with 7 bases matching TRBD1. This CDR3 is 16 amino acids long. Per the germline V gene, CDR1 is SGHRS and CDR2 is YFSETQ. The junction had 15 bases not matched to a gene; V was cut back by 5 bases and J by 5 bases. The CDR3 region has the DNA TGCGCCAGCAGACGCGCAGATACAGGGGTTGGGACTGAAGCTTTCTTT. Translated, it gives CASRRADTGVGTEAFF.

In this sample, this clonotype turned up many times. The V call is TRBV2, the J call TRBJ2-1, with D unresolved. The CDR3 loop spans 13 amino acids. Trimming removed 6 bases at V and 4 bases at J, with 10 bases between. Germline CDR1 is SNHLY and CDR2 is FYNNEI. The CDR3 sequence is CASRQRKYNEQFF. As DNA, the CDR3 is TGTGCCAGCAGACAGAGGAAGTACAATGAGCAGTTCTTC.

The sample holds many counts of this clonotype. This sequence joins TRBV20-1 and TRBJ2-5; D is possibly TRBD1 (5 bases). Trimming removed 5 bases at V and 5 bases at J, with 15 bases between. The CDR3 covers 13 residues. CDR1 is DFQATT and CDR2 is SNEGSKA in the germline V gene (reference sequence). CDR3 amino acids: CSAPRGFKETQYF. CDR3 bases: TGCAGTGCTCCAAGGGGCTTTAAGGAGACCCAGTACTTC.

In this sample, this clonotype is medium-sized. This chain links TRBV29-1 with TRBJ2-3; 9 positions match TRBD2. CDR3 length: 15 amino acids. The germline gives CDR1 SQVTM, CDR2 ANQGSEA. Losses at the gene ends were 6 bases for V and 2 bases for J; bases not matched to a gene: 9. CDR3 bases: TGCAGCGTCGGTAGGCGGACTAGCGACACAGATACGCAGTATTTT. This codes for CSVGRRTSDTDTQYF.

This clonotype was seen many times. This sequence joins TRBV20-1 and TRBJ2-7, with TRBD2 matching over 10 bases. Germline V gene sequence: CDR1 DFQATT, CDR2 SNEGSKA (reference sequence). The CDR3 contains 15 residues. Germline trimming cut 0 bases from V and 5 bases from J; bases unmatched to any gene: 7. The CDR3 reads CSARDSSGSLNEQYF. CDR3 DNA: TGCAGTGCTAGAGATTCTAGCGGGAGCTTGAACGAGCAGTACTTC.

This clonotype was detected many times. This chain joins TRBV5-1 and TRBJ2-2; 8 bases are shared with TRBD1. CDR1 is SGHRS, CDR2 YFSETQ, per germline. V lost 4 bases and J lost 0; bases outside the gene matches: 8. CDR3 length: 17 amino acids. The CDR3, as DNA: TGCGCCAGCAGCCAGAAGTCCAGGGGGCCGAACACCGGGGAGCTGTTTTTT. It yields the protein CASSQKSRGPNTGELFF.

This clonotype was detected ten times or more. The chain links TRBV20-1 to TRBJ2-2, with D maybe TRBD2 (6 bases). Germline V gene sequence: CDR1 DFQATT, CDR2 SNEGSKA (reference sequence). This CDR3 region has 14 residues. Between the trimmed V and J ends, which lost 6 bases and 7 bases, there was a span of 18 bases. This CDR3 is CSAPRAEAGGELFF. The CDR3 DNA is TGCAGTGCCCCTAGGGCCGAAGCGGGCGGGGAGCTGTTTTTT.

In the case of this clonotype: This may be a read error: a much more frequent sequence differs by one nucleotide. The chain is built from TRBV6-1 and TRBJ1-5; D is perhaps TRBD1 (6 bases). Trimming pared 4 bases from V and 5 bases from J, leaving 24 bases between. Germline V CDR1 and CDR2: MNHNS, SASEGT. The CDR3 length is 18 residues. The CDR3 DNA is TGTGCCAGCAGTGCTGGAGGACTAGGGACACCCGTCGATCAGCCCCAGCATTTT. It yields the protein CASSAGGLGTPVDQPQHF.

This chain connects TRBV20-1 to TRBJ1-5; tentatively, D is TRBD1 (5 bases). Between the trimmed V and J ends, which lost 3 bases and 0 bases, there was a span of 9 bases. Germline CDR1 DFQATT, CDR2 SNEGSKA (reference sequence). The CDR3 spans 14 residues. The CDR3 coding sequence is TGCAGTGCTAGGGGGCAGTTTAGCAATCAGCCCCAGCATTTT. As protein: CSARGQFSNQPQHF.

The chain combines TRBV7-2 with TRBJ2-7; 15 bases fit TRBD2. The CDR3 is 16 amino acids. With V trimmed by 5 bases and J by 6 bases, 8 bases remained unmatched. Germline V gene sequence: CDR1 SGHTA, CDR2 FQGNSA. CDR3 DNA: TGTGCCAGCAGCCTCGGACTAGCGGGGGGGCAGGTCGAGCAGTACTTC. It codes for CASSLGLAGGQVEQYF. The full variable domain, in which reference TRBV7-2 and TRBJ2-7 provide the parts outside the CDR3, is GAGVSQSPSNKVTEKGKDVELRCDPISGHTALYWYRQSLGQGLEFLIYFQGNSAPDKSGLPSDRFSAERTGGSVSTLTIQRTQQEDSAVYLCASSLGLAGGQVEQYFGPGTRLTVT.

This clonotype showed up many times. This rearrangement joins TRBV5-1 to TRBJ1-1, with a possible D match to TRBD1 (6 bases). The CDR3 sequence is 12 residues long. CDR1 and CDR2 (germline): SGHRS, YFSETQ. Deletions cut 7 bases from V and 3 bases from J, with 10 bases between. CDR3 sequence: CASGRGDTEAFF. CDR3 bases: TGCGCCAGCGGGAGGGGGGACACTGAAGCTTTCTTT.

In its sample, this clonotype was seen many times. The CDR3 is CASSLGASGNTIYF. In DNA form, the CDR3 reads TGTGCCAGCAGCTTAGGTGCTTCTGGAAACACCATATATTTT. The J gene is TRBJ1-3, the V gene TRBV7-2; D remains unclear. CDR1 is SGHTA and CDR2 is FQGNSA in the germline V gene. The CDR3 consists of 14 residues. The V end lost 1 base, the J end lost 1 base, and 5 bases lay between the germline ends.

This clonotype was counted many times. The chain combines TRBV5-1 with TRBJ1-1; D gene uncertain. Germline CDR1 and CDR2: SGHRS and YFSETQ. CDR3 length: 14 residues. The V gene lost 0 bases and the J gene lost 1 base, with 7 bases spanning the gap. In DNA, the CDR3 is TGCGCCAGCAGCTTGGGGGCGGCGAACACTGAAGCTTTCTTT. Translating it yields CASSLGAANTEAFF. The complete variable domain, with remaining parts taken from reference TRBV5-1 and TRBJ1-1, reads KAGVTQTPRYLIKTRGQQVTLSCSPISGHRSVSWYQQTPGQGLQFLFEYFSETQRNKGNFPGRFSGRQFSNSRSEMNVSTLELGDSALYLCASSLGAANTEAFFGQGTRLTVV.

This clonotype was seen many times. V is TRBV21-1 and J is TRBJ2-4; the D call TRBD1 from the table was never checked on the DNA. TRBV21-1 is shown as a pseudogene. This CDR3 region has 16 residues. CDR3 residues: CASSNPPRVGENIQYF. CDR3 sequence (DNA): TGTGCCAGCAGCAACCCCCCCCGGGTCGGGGAAAACATTCAGTACTTC.

This clonotype was recorded many times. This chain connects TRBV5-1 to TRBJ2-2, with D perhaps given as TRBD1 or TRBD2 (5 bases each). Germline CDR1 and CDR2: SGHRS and YFSETQ. V lost 5 bases and J 5 bases, leaving 19 bases between the germline ends. The CDR3 is 16 residues long. Here the CDR3 DNA reads TGCGCCAGCAGTGGGGCGCCGCTCCGAGGGACCGGGGAGCTGTTTTTT. Residues: CASSGAPLRGTGELFF.

This clonotype was found many times. The CDR3 DNA reads as TGTGCCAGCAGCCCCCTGATTTCGGGACTGCGTCGGAGTGAGCAGTTCTTC. It codes for CASSPLISGLRRSEQFF. The chain couples TRBV11-2 to TRBJ2-1; a possible D gene is TRBD2 (6 bases). This CDR3 has 17 residues. Trimming removed 5 bases from V and 9 bases from J, with 26 bases in between. CDR1 is SGHAT and CDR2 is FQNNGV in the germline V gene. Based on the CDR3 plus reference TRBV11-2 and TRBJ2-1, the full variable domain is EAGVAQSPRYKIIEKRQSVAFWCNPISGHATLYWYQQILGQGPKLLIQFQNNGVVDDSQLPKDRFSAERLKGVDSTLKIQPAKLEDSAVYLCASSPLISGLRRSEQFFGPGTRLTVL.

Ten or more counts support this clonotype. In nucleotides, the CDR3 is TGCAGTGCGCGCCGAGGACAGGGGTTGGTCGGGGAGCTGTTTTTT. Amino acid sequence: CSARRGQGLVGELFF. The chain carries TRBV20-1 and TRBJ2-2; 9 bases match TRBD1. This CDR3 spans 15 amino acids. Per germline, CDR1 DFQATT and CDR2 SNEGSKA (reference sequence). V trimming: 6 bases; J trimming: 7 bases; junction bases outside the gene matches: 12.

There are many counts of this clonotype. This rearrangement joins TRBV7-8 to TRBJ2-7; TRBD1 matches 7 bases. The CDR3 has 15 residues. J lost 0 bases, V lost 1 base, and 3 bases had no gene match. CDR1 is SGHVS, CDR2 FQNEAQ, per germline. The CDR3 sequence is CASSLVGTVSYEQYF. In DNA, the CDR3 is TGTGCCAGCAGCTTAGTGGGGACAGTCTCCTACGAGCAGTACTTC.